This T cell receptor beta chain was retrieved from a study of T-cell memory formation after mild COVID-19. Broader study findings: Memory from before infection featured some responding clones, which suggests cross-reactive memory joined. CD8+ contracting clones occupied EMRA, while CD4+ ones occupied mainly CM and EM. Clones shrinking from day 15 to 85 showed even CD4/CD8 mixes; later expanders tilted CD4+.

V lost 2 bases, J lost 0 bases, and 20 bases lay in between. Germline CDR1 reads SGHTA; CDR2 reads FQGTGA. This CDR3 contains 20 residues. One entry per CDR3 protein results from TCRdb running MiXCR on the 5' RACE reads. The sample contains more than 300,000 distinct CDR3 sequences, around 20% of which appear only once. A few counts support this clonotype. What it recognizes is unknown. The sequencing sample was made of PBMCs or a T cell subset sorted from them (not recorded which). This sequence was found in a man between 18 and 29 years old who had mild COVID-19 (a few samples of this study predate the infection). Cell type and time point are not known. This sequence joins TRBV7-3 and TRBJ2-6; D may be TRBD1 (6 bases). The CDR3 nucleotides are TGTGCCAGCAGCTTAGGAACAGGGTCCCCAACCTTCTCTGGGGCCAACGTCCTGACTTTC. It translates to CASSLGTGSPTFSGANVLTF.